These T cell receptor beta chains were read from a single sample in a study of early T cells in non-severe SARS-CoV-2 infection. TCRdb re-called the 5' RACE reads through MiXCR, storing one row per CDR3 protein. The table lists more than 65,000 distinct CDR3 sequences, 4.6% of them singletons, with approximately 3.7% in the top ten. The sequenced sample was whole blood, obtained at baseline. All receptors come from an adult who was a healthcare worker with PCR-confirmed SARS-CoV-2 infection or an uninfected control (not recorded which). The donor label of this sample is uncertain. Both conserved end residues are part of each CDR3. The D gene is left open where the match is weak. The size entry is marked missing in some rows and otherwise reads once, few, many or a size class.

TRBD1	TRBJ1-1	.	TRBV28	CASSSPGQGRWTEAFF	TGTGCCAGCAGTTCCCCTGGACAGGGTCGATGGACTGAAGCTTTCTTT
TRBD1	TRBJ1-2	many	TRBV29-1	CSVLTTGGGGYGYTF	TGCAGCGTCCTAACCACAGGGGGCGGAGGGTATGGCTACACCTTC
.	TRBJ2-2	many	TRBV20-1	CSARGSERTGELFF	TGCAGTGCTAGAGGGTCCGAACGGACCGGGGAGCTGTTTTTT
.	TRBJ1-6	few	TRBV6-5	CASRGPNNSPLHF	TGTGCCTCCCGAGGCCCCAATAATTCACCCCTCCACTTT
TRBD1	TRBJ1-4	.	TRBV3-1	CASSQADRGSKLFF	TGTGCCAGCAGCCAAGCCGACAGGGGGTCAAAACTGTTTTTT
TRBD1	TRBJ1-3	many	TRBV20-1	CSAPRSDRVFGNTIYF	TGCAGTGCTCCACGATCGGACAGGGTTTTTGGAAACACCATATATTTT
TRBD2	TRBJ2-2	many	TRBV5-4	CASSLSGGAYTGELFF	TGTGCCAGCAGCTTAAGCGGGGGGGCGTACACCGGGGAGCTGTTTTTT
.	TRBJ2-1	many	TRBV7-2	CASSLVAREQFF	TGTGCCAGCAGCTTAGTCGCGAGGGAGCAGTTCTTC
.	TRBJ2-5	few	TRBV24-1	CATSDPGTQETQYF	TGTGCCACCAGTGATCCCGGGACCCAAGAGACCCAGTACTTC
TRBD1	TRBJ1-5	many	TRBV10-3	CAISERQGDQPQHF	TGTGCCATCAGTGAAAGGCAGGGGGATCAGCCCCAGCATTTT
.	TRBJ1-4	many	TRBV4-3	CASSQGRETEKLFF	TGCGCCAGCAGCCAAGGCAGGGAGACTGAAAAACTGTTTTTT
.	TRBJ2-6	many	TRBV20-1	CSAREGMDGRANVLTF	TGCAGTGCTAGAGAGGGTATGGATGGGAGGGCCAACGTCCTGACTTTC
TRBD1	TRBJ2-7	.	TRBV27	CASSSSDRAEQYF	TGTGCCAGCAGTTCCTCCGACAGGGCGGAGCAGTACTTC
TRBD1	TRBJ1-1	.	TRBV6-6	CASSRGQGGRDTEAFF	TGTGCCAGCAGTCGGGGACAGGGAGGACGGGACACTGAAGCTTTCTTT
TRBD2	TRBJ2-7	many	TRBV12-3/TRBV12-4	CASSLALAGEQYF	TGTGCCAGCAGTTTAGCTCTAGCGGGAGAGCAGTACTTC
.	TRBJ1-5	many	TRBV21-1	CASIPSREDRGGNQPQHF	TGTGCCAGCATCCCTAGCCGCGAGGACAGGGGTGGAAATCAGCCCCAGCATTTT
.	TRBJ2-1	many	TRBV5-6	CASSLRRNEQFF	TGTGCCAGCAGCTTGAGGCGGAATGAGCAGTTCTTC
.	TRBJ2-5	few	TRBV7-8	CASSLRASKETQYF	TGTGCCAGCAGCTTAAGGGCTAGCAAAGAGACCCAGTACTTC
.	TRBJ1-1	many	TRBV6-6	CASSYSLDGNTEVFF	TGTGCCAGCAGTTACTCTTTGGACGGGAACACTGAAGTTTTCTTT
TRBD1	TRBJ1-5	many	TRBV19	CASSDGQGGNQPQHF	TGTGCCAGTAGTGATGGACAGGGAGGCAATCAGCCCCAGCATTTT
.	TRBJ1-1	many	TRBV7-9	CASSLGGVNTEAFF	TGTGCCAGCAGCTTAGGGGGCGTGAACACTGAAGCTTTCTTT
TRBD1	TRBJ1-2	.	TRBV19	CASSMVNTGAHYGYTF	TGTGCCAGTAGTATGGTAAATACAGGGGCTCACTATGGCTACACCTTC
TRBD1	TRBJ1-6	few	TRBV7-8	CASSLAQVGGQHF	TGTGCCAGCAGCTTAGCGCAGGTTGGGGGACAGCACTTT